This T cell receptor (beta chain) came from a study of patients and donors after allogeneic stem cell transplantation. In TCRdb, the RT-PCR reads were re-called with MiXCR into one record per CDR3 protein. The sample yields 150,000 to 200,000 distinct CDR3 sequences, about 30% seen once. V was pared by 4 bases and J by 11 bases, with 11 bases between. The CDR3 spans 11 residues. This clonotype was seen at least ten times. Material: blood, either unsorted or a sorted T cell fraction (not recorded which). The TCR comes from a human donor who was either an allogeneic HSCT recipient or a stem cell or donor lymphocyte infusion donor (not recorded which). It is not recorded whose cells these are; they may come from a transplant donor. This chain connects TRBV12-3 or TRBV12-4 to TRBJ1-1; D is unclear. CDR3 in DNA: TGTGCCAGCAGTTCGCCAGCGGGGGCTTTCTTT. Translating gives CASSSPAGAFF.